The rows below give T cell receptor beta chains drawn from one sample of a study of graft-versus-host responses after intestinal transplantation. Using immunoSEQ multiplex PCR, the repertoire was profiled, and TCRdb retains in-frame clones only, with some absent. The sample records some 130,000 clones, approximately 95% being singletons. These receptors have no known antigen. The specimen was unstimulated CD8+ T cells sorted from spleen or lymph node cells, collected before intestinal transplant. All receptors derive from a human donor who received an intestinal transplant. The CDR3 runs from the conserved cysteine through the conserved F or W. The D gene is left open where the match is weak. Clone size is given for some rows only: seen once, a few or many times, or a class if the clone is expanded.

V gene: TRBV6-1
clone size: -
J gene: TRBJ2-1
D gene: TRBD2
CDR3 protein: CAGGLAGMGNEQFF
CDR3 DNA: TGTGCCGGGGGACTAGCGGGGATGGGCAATGAGCAGTTCTTC

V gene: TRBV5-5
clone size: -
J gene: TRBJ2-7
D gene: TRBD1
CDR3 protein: CASSLTGGSLPYEQYF
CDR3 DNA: TGTGCCAGCAGCTTGACAGGGGGTTCACTCCCCTACGAGCAGTACTTC

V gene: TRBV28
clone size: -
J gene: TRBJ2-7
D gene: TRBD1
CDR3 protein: CAAIDGTGNYEQYF
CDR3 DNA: TGTGCCGCAATTGACGGGACAGGGAATTACGAGCAGTACTTC

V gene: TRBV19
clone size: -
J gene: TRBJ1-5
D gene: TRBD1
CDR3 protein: CASSIQGDQLQHF
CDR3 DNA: TGTGCCAGTAGTATACAGGGGGATCAGCTCCAGCATTTT

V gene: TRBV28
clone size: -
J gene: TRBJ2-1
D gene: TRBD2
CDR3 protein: CASSARGSNRNEQFF
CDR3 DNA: TGTGCCAGCAGTGCGCGGGGGTCTAATAGGAATGAGCAGTTCTTC

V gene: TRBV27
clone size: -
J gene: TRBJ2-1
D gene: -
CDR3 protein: CASSLTANEQFF
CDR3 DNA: TGTGCCAGCAGTTTAACGGCCAATGAGCAGTTCTTC

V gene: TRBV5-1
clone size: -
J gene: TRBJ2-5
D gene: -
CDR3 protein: CASTLAGLGMKETQYF
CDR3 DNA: TGCGCCAGCACCCTGGCGGGGTTAGGTATGAAAGAGACCCAGTACTTC

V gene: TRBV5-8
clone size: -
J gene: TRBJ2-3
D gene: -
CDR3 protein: CASSPDAGTDTQYF
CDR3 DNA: TGTGCCAGCAGCCCAGACGCGGGGACAGATACGCAGTATTTT

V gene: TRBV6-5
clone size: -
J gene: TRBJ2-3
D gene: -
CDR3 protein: CASRHGPDMQYF
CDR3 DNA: TGTGCCAGCAGGCACGGCCCAGATATGCAGTATTTT

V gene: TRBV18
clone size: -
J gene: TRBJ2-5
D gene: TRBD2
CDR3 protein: CASSPMGLAGETQYF
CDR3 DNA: TGTGCCAGCTCACCCATGGGACTAGCGGGAGAGACCCAGTACTTC

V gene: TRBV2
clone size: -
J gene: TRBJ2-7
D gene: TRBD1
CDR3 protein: CASREMGQGPAYEQYF
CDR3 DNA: TGTGCCAGCAGGGAGATGGGACAGGGACCCGCCTACGAGCAGTACTTC

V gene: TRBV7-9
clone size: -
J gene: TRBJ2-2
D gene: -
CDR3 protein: CASRGIEPNTGELFF
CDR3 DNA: TGTGCCAGCAGGGGGATTGAACCGAACACCGGGGAGCTGTTTTTT

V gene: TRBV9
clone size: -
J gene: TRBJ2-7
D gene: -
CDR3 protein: CASSGTSYEQYF
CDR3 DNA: TGTGCCAGCAGCGGGACTTCCTACGAGCAGTACTTC

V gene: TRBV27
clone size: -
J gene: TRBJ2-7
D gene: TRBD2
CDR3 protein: CASSLSASGSYEQYF
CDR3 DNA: TGTGCCAGCAGTTTATCAGCTAGCGGCTCCTACGAGCAGTACTTC

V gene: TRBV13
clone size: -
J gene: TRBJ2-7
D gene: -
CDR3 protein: CASSRSVYEQYF
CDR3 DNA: TGTGCCAGCAGCCGTAGCGTCTACGAGCAGTACTTC

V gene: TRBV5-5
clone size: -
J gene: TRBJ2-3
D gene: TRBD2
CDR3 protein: CASSPERASGRAIDTQYF
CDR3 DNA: TGTGCCAGCAGCCCCGAACGGGCTAGCGGGAGGGCCATAGATACGCAGTATTTT

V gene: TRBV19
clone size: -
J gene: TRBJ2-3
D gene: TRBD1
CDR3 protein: CASSPRDRLSSDTQYF
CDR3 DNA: TGTGCCAGTAGTCCCCGGGACAGACTAAGCTCAGATACGCAGTATTTT

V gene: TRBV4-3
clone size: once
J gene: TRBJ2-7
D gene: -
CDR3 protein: CASSQDRVSYEQYF
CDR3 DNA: TGCGCCAGCAGCCAAGATAGGGTATCCTACGAGCAGTACTTC

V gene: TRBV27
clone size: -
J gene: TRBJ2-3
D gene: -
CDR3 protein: CASSSYRDADTQYF
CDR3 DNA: TGTGCCAGCAGTTCGTATCGGGACGCAGATACGCAGTATTTT

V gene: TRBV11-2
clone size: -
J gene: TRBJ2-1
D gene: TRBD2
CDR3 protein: CASSSLRKLAVLVNEQFF
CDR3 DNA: TGTGCCAGCAGCTCTCTTAGAAAGCTAGCGGTTTTAGTCAATGAGCAGTTCTTC

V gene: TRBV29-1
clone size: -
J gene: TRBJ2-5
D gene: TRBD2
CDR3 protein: CSVEVRDYSLQETQYF
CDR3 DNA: TGCAGCGTTGAAGTTCGGGACTACTCCCTGCAAGAGACCCAGTACTTC

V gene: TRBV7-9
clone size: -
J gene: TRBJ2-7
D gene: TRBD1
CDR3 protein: CASSLAGTGGYEQYF
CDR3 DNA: TGTGCCAGCAGCTTAGCCGGGACAGGGGGCTACGAGCAGTACTTC

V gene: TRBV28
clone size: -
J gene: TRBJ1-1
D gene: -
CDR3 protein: CASSFKGGWNTEAFF
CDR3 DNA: TGTGCCAGCAGTTTTAAGGGGGGCTGGAACACTGAAGCTTTCTTT

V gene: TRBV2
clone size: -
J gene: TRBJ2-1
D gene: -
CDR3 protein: CASSELGPDRDEQFF
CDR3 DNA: TGTGCCAGCAGTGAATTGGGGCCTGATCGCGATGAGCAGTTCTTC

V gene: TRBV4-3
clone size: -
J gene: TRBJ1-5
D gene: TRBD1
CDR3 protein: CASSQDVTGGLQPQHF
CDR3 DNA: TGCGCCAGCAGCCAAGATGTGACAGGGGGCTTGCAGCCCCAGCATTTT

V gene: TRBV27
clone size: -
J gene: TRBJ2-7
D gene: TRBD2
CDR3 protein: CASSLNPLEEGLKHEQYF
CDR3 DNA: TGTGCCAGCAGTTTAAACCCCCTTGAGGAGGGACTAAAACACGAGCAGTACTTC

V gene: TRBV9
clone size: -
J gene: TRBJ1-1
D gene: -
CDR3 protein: CASSGMMNTEAFF
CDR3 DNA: TGTGCCAGCAGCGGGATGATGAACACTGAAGCTTTCTTT

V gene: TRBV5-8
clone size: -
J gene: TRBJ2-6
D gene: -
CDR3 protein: CASSYRSLSSSGANVLTF
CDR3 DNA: TGTGCCAGCAGCTACAGGTCCCTATCTTCCTCTGGGGCCAACGTCCTGACTTTC

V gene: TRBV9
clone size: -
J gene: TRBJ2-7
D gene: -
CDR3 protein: CASSVDDRRSYEQYF
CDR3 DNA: TGTGCCAGCAGCGTAGATGACAGGAGATCCTACGAGCAGTACTTC

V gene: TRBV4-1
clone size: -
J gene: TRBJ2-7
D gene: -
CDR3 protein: CASSPTIGWYEQYF
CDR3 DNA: TGCGCCAGCAGCCCCACGATCGGGTGGTACGAGCAGTACTTC

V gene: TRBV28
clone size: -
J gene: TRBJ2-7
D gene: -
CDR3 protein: CASSHPQTEASYEQYF
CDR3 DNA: TGTGCCAGCAGTCATCCACAAACAGAAGCCTCCTACGAGCAGTACTTC

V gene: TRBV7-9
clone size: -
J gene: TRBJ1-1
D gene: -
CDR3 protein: CASSLSEAFF
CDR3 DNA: TGTGCCAGCAGCTTAAGTGAAGCTTTCTTT

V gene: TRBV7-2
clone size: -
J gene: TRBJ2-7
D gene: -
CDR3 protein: CASSLATRYYEQYF
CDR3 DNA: TGTGCCAGCAGCTTAGCAACCAGGTACTACGAGCAGTACTTC

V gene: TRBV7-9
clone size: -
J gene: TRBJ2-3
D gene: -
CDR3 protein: CASSESRTGVLRPADTQYF
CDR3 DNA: TGTGCCAGCAGTGAAAGCAGAACGGGAGTGCTGCGTCCCGCAGATACGCAGTATTTT

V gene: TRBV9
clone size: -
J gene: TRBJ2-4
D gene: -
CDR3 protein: CASSPSGLAKNIQYF
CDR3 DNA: TGTGCCAGCAGCCCCAGCGGTCTAGCCAAAAACATTCAGTACTTC

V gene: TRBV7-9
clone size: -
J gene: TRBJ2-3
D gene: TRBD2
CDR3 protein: CASSSSPSGITDTQYF
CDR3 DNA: TGTGCCAGCAGCTCGTCTCCTAGCGGGATAACAGATACGCAGTATTTT

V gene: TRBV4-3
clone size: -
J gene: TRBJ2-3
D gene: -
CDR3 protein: CASSQGDRAQGDTQYF
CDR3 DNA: TGCGCCAGCAGCCAAGGAGATAGGGCCCAGGGGGATACGCAGTATTTT

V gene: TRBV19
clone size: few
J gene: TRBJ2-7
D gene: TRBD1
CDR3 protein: CASSPGTGDYEQYF
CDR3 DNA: TGTGCCAGTAGTCCCGGGACAGGGGACTACGAGCAGTACTTC

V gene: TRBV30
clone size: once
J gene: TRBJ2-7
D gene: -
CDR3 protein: CAWKQGTYEQYF
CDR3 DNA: TGTGCCTGGAAACAGGGTACGTACGAGCAGTACTTC

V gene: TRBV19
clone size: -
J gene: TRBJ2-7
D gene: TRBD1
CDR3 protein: CASSIMGTGFNEQYF
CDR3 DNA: TGTGCCAGTAGTATTATGGGGACAGGGTTCAACGAGCAGTACTTC

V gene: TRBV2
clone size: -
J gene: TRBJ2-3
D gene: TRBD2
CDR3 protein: CASSAGAGRTDTQYF
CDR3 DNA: TGTGCCAGCAGTGCGGGAGCGGGACGCACAGATACGCAGTATTTT